The TCR beta chain under discussion was sequenced for a study of blood T cells in healthy people across ages. This clonotype was seen repeatedly, ten times or more. The CDR3 is 14 residues long. The germline V gene has CDR1 SGHTA and CDR2 FQGNSA. V lost 4 bases and J lost 5, with 14 bases in between. The second PCR ran about 6 to 11 cycles with a sample-barcoded 5' primer and J-beta primers. Each CDR3 protein gets one entry after TCRdb re-called the 5' RACE reads with MiXCR. The data contain around 400,000 distinct CDR3 sequences, 45% to 60% of them seen just once; the ten biggest clones take up 45% to 65%.

The rearrangement uses TRBV7-2 and TRBJ2-5; no clear D gene. The sequence was obtained from a man aged 55-75 years in good health. The sequenced sample was blood. The CDR3 loop reads CASSSRTLGETQYF. Here the CDR3 DNA reads TGTGCCAGCAGCTCAAGGACCTTGGGGGAGACCCAGTACTTC. The full variable domain, in which reference TRBV7-2 and TRBJ2-5 provide the parts outside the CDR3, is GAGVSQSPSNKVTEKGKDVELRCDPISGHTALYWYRQSLGQGLEFLIYFQGNSAPDKSGLPSDRFSAERTGGSVSTLTIQRTQQEDSAVYLCASSSRTLGETQYFGPGTRLLVL.